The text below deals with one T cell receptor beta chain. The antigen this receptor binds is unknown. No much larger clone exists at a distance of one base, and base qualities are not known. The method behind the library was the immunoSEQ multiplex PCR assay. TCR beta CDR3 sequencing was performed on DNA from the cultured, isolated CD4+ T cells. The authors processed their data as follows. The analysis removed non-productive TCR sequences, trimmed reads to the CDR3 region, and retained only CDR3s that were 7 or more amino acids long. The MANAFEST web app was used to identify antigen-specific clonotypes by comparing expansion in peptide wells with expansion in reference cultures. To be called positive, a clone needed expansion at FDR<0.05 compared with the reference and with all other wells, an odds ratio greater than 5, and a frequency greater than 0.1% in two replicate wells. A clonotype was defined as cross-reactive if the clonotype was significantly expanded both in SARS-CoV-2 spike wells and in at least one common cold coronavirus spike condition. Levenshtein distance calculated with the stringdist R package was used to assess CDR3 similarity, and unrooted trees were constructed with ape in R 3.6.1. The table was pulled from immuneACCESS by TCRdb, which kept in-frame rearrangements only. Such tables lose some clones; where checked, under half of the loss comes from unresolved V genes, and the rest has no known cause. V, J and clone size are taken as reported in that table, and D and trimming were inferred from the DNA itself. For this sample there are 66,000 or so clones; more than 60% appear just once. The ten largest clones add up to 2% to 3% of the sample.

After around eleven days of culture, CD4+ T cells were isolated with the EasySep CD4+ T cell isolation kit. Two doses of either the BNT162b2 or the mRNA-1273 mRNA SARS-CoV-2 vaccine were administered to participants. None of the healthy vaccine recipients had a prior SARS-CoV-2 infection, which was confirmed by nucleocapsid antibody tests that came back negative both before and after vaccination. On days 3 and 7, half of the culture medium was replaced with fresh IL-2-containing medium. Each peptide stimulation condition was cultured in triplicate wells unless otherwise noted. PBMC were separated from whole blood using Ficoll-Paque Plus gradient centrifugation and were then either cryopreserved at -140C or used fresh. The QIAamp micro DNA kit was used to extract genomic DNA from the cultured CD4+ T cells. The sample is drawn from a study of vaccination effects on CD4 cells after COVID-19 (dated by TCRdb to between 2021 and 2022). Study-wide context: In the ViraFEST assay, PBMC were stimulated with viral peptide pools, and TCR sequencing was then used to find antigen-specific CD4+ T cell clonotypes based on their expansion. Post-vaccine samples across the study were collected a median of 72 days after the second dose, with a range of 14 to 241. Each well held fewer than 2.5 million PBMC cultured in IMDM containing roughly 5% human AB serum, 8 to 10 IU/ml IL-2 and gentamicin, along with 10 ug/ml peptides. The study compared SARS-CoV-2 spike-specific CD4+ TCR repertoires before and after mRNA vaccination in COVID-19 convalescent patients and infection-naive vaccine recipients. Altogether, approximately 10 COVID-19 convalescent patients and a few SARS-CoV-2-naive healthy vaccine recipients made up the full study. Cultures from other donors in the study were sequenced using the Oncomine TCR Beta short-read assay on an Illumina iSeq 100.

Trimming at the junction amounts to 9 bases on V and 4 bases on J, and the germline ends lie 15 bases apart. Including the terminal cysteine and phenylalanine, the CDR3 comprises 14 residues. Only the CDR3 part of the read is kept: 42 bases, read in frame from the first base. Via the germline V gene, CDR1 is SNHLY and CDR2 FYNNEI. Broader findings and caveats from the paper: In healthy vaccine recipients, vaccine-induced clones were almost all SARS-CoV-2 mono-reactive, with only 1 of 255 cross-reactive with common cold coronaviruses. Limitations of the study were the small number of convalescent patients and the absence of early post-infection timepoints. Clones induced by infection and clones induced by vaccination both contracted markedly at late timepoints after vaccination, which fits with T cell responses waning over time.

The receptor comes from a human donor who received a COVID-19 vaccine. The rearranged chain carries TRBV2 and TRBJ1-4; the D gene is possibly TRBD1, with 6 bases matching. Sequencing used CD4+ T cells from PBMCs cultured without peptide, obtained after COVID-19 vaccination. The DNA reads TGTGCCAGTGGGGGCGGGACATATAATGAAAAACTGTTTTTT. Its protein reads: CASGGGTYNEKLFF.